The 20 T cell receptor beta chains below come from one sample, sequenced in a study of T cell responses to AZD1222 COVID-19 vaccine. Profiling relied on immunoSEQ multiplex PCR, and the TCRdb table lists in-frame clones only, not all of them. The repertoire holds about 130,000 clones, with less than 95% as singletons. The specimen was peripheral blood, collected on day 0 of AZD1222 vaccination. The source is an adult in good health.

The chain's CDR3 is CASSLVPQTSYEQYF. As DNA, the CDR3 is TGTGCCAGCAGCTTAGTTCCTCAGACATCCTACGAGCAGTACTTC. The chain combines TRBV7-2 with TRBJ2-7, with D hard to call. Germline V gene sequence: CDR1 SGHTA, CDR2 FQGNSA. The V gene lost 1 base and the J gene lost 1 base, with 11 bases spanning the gap. The CDR3 is 15 residues long.

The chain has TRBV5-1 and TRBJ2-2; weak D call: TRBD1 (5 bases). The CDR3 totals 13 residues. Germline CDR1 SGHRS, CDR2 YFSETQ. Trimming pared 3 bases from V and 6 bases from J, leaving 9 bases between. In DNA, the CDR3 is TGCGCCAGCAGCTCTAGGGGTTCCGGGGAGCTGTTTTTT. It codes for CASSSRGSGELFF.

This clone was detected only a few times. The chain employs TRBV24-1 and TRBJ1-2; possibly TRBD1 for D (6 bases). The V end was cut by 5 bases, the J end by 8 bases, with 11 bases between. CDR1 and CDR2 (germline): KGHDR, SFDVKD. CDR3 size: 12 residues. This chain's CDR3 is CATSVAGVGYTF. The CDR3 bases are TGTGCCACCAGTGTGGCAGGGGTCGGCTACACCTTC.

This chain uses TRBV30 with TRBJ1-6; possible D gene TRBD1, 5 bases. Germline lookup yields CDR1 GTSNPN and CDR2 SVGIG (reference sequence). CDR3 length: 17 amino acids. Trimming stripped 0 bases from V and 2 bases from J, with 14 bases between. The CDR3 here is CAWSVSRGQPYNSPLHF. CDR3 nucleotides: TGTGCCTGGAGTGTAAGTCGTGGACAACCCTATAATTCACCCCTCCACTTT.

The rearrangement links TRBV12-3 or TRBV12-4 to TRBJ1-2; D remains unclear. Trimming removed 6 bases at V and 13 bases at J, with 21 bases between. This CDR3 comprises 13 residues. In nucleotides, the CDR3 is TGTGCCAGCAGCCATGGGGAGGGTTCGATTGGCACCTTC. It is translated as CASSHGEGSIGTF.

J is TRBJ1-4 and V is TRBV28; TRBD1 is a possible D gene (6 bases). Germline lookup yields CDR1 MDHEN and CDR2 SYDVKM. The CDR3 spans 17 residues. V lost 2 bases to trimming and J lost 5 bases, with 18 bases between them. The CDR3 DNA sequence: TGTGCCAGCAGTTTAGCACTACAGGGTATGTGGAATGAAAAACTGTTTTTT. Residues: CASSLALQGMWNEKLFF.

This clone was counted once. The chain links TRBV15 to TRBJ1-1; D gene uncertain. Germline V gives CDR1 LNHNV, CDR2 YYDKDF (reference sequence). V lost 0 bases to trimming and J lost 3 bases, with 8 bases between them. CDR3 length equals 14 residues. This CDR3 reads CATSRDPVDTEAFF. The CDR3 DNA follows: TGTGCCACCAGCAGAGATCCGGTGGACACTGAAGCTTTCTTT.

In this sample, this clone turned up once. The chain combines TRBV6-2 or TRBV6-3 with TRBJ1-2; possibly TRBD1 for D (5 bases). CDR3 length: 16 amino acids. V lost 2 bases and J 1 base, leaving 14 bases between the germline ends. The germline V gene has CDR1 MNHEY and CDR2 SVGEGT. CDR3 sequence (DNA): TGTGCCAGCAGTTACACCCCCGCCGGGGGTAACTATGGCTACACCTTC. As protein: CASSYTPAGGNYGYTF.

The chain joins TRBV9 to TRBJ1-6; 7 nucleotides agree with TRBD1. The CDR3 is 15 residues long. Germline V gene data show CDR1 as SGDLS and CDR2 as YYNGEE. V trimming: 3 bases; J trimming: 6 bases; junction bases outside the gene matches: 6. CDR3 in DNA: TGTGCCAGCAGCGGGGACAGTCTGACTAATTCACCCCTCCACTTT. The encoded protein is CASSGDSLTNSPLHF.

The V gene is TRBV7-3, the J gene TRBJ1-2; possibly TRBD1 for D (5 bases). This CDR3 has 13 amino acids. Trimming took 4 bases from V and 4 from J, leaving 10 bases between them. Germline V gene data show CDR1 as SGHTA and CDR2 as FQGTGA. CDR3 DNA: TGTGCCAGCAGCTCTACCGGGGCCTATGGCTACACCTTC. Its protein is CASSSTGAYGYTF.

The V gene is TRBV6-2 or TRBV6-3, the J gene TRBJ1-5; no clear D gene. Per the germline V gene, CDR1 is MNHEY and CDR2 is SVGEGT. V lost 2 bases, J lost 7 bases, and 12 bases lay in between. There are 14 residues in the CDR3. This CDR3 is CASSYASGVQPQHF. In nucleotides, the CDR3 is TGTGCCAGCAGTTACGCTAGCGGGGTCCAGCCCCAGCATTTT.

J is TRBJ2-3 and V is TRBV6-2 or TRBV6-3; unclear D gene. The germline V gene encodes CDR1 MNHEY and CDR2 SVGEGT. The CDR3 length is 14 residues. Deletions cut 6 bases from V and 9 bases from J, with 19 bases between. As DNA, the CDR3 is TGTGCCAGCAGCTGGCCGGCCCTAAGTAGCACGCAGTATTTT. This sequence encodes CASSWPALSSTQYF.

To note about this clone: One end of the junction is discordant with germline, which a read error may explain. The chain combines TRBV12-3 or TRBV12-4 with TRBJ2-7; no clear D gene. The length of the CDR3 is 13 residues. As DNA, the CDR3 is TGTGCCAGCAGTTTACCGGGCAGATACGAGCGGTACTTC. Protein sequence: CASSLPGRYERYF.

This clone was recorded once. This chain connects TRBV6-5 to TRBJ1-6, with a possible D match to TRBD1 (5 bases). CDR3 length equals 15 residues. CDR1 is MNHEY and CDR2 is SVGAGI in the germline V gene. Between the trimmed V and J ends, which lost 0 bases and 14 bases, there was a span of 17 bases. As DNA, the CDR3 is TGTGCCAGCAGTTACTCGAGTACAGCCAGGGCTACCCTCCACTTT. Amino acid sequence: CASSYSSTARATLHF.

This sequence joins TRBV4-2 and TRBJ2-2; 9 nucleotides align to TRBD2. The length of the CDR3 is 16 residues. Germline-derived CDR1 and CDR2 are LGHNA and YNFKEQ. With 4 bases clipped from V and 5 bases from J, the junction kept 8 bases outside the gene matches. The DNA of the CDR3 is TGTGCCAGCAGCCCCCATAGCGGGGGTTGGACCGGGGAGCTGTTTTTT. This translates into CASSPHSGGWTGELFF.

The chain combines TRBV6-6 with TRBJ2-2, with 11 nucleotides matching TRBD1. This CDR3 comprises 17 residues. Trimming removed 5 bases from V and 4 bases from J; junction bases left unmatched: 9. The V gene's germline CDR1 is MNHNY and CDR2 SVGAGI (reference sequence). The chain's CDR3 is CASSPMGGTGGTGELFF. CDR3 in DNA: TGTGCCAGCAGTCCAATGGGCGGGACAGGGGGCACCGGGGAGCTGTTTTTT.

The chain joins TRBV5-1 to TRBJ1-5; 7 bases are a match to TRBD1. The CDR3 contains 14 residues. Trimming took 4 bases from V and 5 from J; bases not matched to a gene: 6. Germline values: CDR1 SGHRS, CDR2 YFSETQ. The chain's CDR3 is CASSQNRGDQPQHF. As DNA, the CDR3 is TGCGCCAGCAGCCAAAACAGGGGTGATCAGCCCCAGCATTTT.

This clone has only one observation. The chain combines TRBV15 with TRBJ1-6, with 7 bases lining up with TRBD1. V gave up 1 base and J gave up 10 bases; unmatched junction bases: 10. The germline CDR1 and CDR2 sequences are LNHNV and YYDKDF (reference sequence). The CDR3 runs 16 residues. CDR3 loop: CATSRAAGTVGSPLHF. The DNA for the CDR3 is TGTGCCACCAGCAGAGCGGCCGGGACAGTCGGGTCACCCCTCCACTTT.

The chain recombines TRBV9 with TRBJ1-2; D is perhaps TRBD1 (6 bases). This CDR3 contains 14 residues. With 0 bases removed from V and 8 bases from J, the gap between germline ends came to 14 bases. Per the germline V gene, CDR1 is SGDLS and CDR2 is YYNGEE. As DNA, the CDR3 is TGTGCCAGCAGCGTAGCGCAGGGGTTGAGGGGCTACACCTTC. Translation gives CASSVAQGLRGYTF.

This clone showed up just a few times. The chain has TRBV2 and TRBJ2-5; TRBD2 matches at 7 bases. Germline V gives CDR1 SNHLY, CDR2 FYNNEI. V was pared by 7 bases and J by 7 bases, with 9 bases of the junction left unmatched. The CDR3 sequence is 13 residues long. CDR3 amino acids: CASNPAGYGTQYF. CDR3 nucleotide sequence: TGTGCCAGCAACCCAGCGGGGTACGGGACCCAGTACTTC.